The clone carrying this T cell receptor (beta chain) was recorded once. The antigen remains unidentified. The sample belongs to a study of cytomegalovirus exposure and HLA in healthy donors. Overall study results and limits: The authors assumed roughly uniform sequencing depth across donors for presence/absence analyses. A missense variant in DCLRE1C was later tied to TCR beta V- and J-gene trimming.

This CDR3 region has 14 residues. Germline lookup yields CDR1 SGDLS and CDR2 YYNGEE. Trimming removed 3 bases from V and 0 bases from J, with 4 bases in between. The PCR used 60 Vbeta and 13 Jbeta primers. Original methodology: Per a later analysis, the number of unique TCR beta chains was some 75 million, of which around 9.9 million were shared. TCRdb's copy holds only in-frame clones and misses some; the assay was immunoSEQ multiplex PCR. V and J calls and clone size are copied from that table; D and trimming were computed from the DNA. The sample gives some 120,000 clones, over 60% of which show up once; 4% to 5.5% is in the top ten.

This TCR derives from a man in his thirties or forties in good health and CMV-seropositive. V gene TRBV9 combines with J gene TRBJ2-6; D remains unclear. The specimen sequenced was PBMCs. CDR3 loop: CASSELSGANVLTF. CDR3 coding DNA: TGTGCCAGCAGCGAGCTCTCTGGGGCCAACGTCCTGACTTTC. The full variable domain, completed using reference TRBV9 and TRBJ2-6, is DSGVTQTPKHLITATGQRVTLRCSPRSGDLSVYWYQQSLDQGLQFLIQYYNGEERAKGNILERFSAQQFPDLHSELNLSSLELGDSALYFCASSELSGANVLTFGAGSRLTVL.